The 22 T cell receptor beta chains in this list originate from one sample, sequenced in a study of blood T cell repertoires in COVID-19. The data were produced by immunoSEQ multiplex PCR, yet TCRdb's version contains in-frame clones alone and is incomplete. Of 75,000 to 100,000 clones listed, under 85% are singletons. Source material: peripheral blood. The receptors originated from a woman older than 75 with acute or convalescent COVID-19.

The CDR3 region has the DNA TGTGCCAGTAGTATAGTTGCATCGGACCAAGAGACCCAGTACTTC. This translates into CASSIVASDQETQYF. The chain links TRBV19 to TRBJ2-5; D remains unclear. This CDR3 has 15 amino acids. The V and J ends lost 1 base and 0 bases respectively, with 9 bases between them. Germline-derived CDR1 and CDR2 are LNHDA and SQIVND (reference sequence).

V and J are TRBV5-1 and TRBJ1-2; TRBD1 is a possible D gene (6 bases). CDR1 SGHRS and CDR2 YFSETQ come from the germline V gene. This CDR3 region has 14 residues. V lost 4 bases to trimming and J lost 5 bases, with 15 bases between them. The DNA for the CDR3 is TGCGCCAGCAGCCCCAGGACAGTCTCATATGGCTACACCTTC. This encodes CASSPRTVSYGYTF.

The rearrangement joins TRBV19 to TRBJ2-3; 11 bases map to TRBD1. V lost 5 bases and J lost 0; bases outside the gene matches: 4. Germline V gene sequence: CDR1 LNHDA, CDR2 SQIVND (reference sequence). This CDR3 spans 16 amino acids. CDR3 nucleotides: TGTGCCAGTAGTTCTCGGACAGGGGGCAGCACAGATACGCAGTATTTT. Amino acids: CASSSRTGGSTDTQYF.

The chain employs TRBV19 and TRBJ2-2; TRBD2 agrees at 10 bases. V shed 9 bases and J 7 bases; nucleotides not matched to a gene: 11. The CDR3 runs 15 residues. The germline V gene encodes CDR1 LNHDA and CDR2 SQIVND (reference sequence). CDR3 in amino acids: CASTTSGRASGELFF. As DNA, the CDR3 is TGTGCCAGCACGACTAGCGGGCGTGCCAGCGGGGAGCTGTTTTTT.

The chain combines TRBV7-2 with TRBJ2-3, with a weak D call TRBD2 (6 bases). The CDR3 is made up of 15 amino acids. V gave up 2 bases and J gave up 2 bases, with 11 bases separating them. CDR1 and CDR2 from the germline V gene are SGHTA and FQGNSA. The CDR3 DNA reads as TGTGCCAGCAGCTTAACGGGAGTCACCACAGATACGCAGTATTTT. Translated, it gives CASSLTGVTTDTQYF.

V gene TRBV21-1 combines with J gene TRBJ2-1; whether TRBD1, the table's D call, matches the DNA was not checked. TRBV21-1 is marked as a pseudogene. CDR3 size: 16 residues. CDR3 region: CASSKGRQGNVNEQFF. In DNA, the CDR3 is TGTGCCAGCAGCAAAGGACGGCAGGGAAATGTCAATGAGCAGTTCTTC.

The chain has TRBV18 and TRBJ1-1; D unclear. Trimming removed 6 bases from V and 1 base from J, with 12 bases in between. The germline gives CDR1 KGHSH, CDR2 LQKENI. The CDR3 is made up of 14 amino acids. The CDR3 region has the DNA TGTGCCAGCTCGGCGGGCTCAGGGAACACTGAAGCTTTCTTT. As protein: CASSAGSGNTEAFF.

The V gene is TRBV4-3, the J gene TRBJ2-3; 12 bases agree with TRBD2. The CDR3 has 18 residues. The J segment lost 6 bases and the V segment lost 4 bases, leaving 14 bases of the junction unmatched. The germline gives CDR1 LGHNA, CDR2 YSLEER. The CDR3 protein is CASSLRPQLAGGGDTQYF. DNA for the CDR3: TGCGCCAGCAGCCTGCGGCCTCAACTAGCGGGAGGCGGTGATACGCAGTATTTT.

The rearrangement links TRBV5-1 to TRBJ2-6, with D possibly TRBD2 on 5 matching bases. The CDR3 covers 15 residues. V was pared by 4 bases and J by 1 base, with 9 bases between. Germline CDR1 and CDR2: SGHRS and YFSETQ. CDR3 loop: CASSPSGSGANVLTF. DNA for the CDR3: TGCGCCAGCAGCCCGTCGGGGTCTGGGGCCAACGTCCTGACTTTC.

J is TRBJ2-2 and V is TRBV3-1 (or the pseudogene TRBV3-2); D gene ambiguous. Trimming stripped 2 bases from V and 4 bases from J, with 5 bases between. CDR1 is LGHDT, CDR2 YNNKEL, per germline (reference sequence). The CDR3 loop spans 13 amino acids. DNA of the CDR3: TGTGCCAGCAGCCAAACTCTCACCGGGGAGCTGTTTTTT. Protein sequence: CASSQTLTGELFF.

J is TRBJ2-3 and V is TRBV10-1, with TRBD2 matching over 8 bases. Germline loops: CDR1 WNHNN, CDR2 SYGVQD (reference sequence). CDR3 length: 14 amino acids. V lost 5 bases and J lost 7; bases outside the gene matches: 8. The DNA of the CDR3 is TGCGCCAGCAGTAGCGGGAGTACGATGAATACGCAGTATTTT. Translation: CASSSGSTMNTQYF.

J is TRBJ2-3 and V is TRBV5-1; D perhaps matches TRBD1 (7 bases). This CDR3 spans 15 amino acids. Per the germline V gene, CDR1 is SGHRS and CDR2 is YFSETQ. Trimming took off 0 bases at V and 3 bases at J, with 11 bases between the two ends. The CDR3 is CASSLVAGGTDTQYF. The CDR3 region has the DNA TGCGCCAGCAGCTTGGTCGCAGGGGGGACAGATACGCAGTATTTT. Variable domain in full (rest from reference TRBV5-1 and TRBJ2-3): KAGVTQTPRYLIKTRGQQVTLSCSPISGHRSVSWYQQTPGQGLQFLFEYFSETQRNKGNFPGRFSGRQFSNSRSEMNVSTLELGDSALYLCASSLVAGGTDTQYFGPGTRLTVL.

J is TRBJ2-6 and V is TRBV5-4, with 9 nucleotides matching TRBD1. The CDR3 runs to 17 residues. Trimming took 4 bases from V and 0 from J; bases not matched to a gene: 5. The germline CDR1 and CDR2 sequences are SGHNT and YYREEE (reference sequence). The chain's CDR3 is CASSPGTGSSGANVLTF. As DNA, the CDR3 is TGTGCCAGCAGCCCCGGGACAGGGAGCTCTGGGGCCAACGTCCTGACTTTC.

V and J are TRBV6-1 and TRBJ2-7; D gene uncertain. The CDR3 sequence is 14 residues long. The germline V gene has CDR1 MNHNS and CDR2 SASEGT. V shed 0 bases and J shed 3 bases, with 9 bases lying between them. Written as DNA, the CDR3 is TGTGCCAGCAGTGAAGCAGTAGTTATCTACGAGCAGTACTTC. Translating it yields CASSEAVVIYEQYF.

The chain has TRBV5-1 and TRBJ1-3; perhaps TRBD1 as D (6 bases). In germline, CDR1 is SGHRS, CDR2 YFSETQ. V lost 7 bases, J lost 4 bases, and 12 bases lay in between. The CDR3 consists of 13 residues. CDR3 in amino acids: CASRPGTGNTIYF. CDR3 DNA sequence: TGCGCCAGCCGTCCCGGGACAGGAAACACCATATATTTT.

The chain is built from TRBV7-8 and TRBJ2-7; D may be TRBD2 (5 bases). V dropped 5 bases and J dropped 6 bases, with 14 bases sitting between them. The CDR3 is 13 residues long. Germline V gene lookup returns CDR1 SGHVS and CDR2 FQNEAQ. CDR3 sequence (DNA): TGTGCCAGCAGCGAGGGCCTTCTTGGCGAGCAGTACTTC. This translates into CASSEGLLGEQYF.

V gene TRBV5-1 combines with J gene TRBJ2-2, with TRBD1 as a possible D gene (5 bases). Trimming removed 3 bases from V and 7 bases from J, with 22 bases in between. The CDR3 is 17 amino acids. Germline V gene sequence: CDR1 SGHRS, CDR2 YFSETQ. This CDR3 reads CASSSSWQGQVGGELFF. CDR3 DNA: TGCGCCAGCAGCTCGTCCTGGCAGGGCCAAGTCGGCGGGGAGCTGTTTTTT.

This chain joins TRBV11-2 and TRBJ2-6; TRBD1 matches 7 bases. With V trimmed by 1 base and J by 0 bases, 3 bases remained unmatched. The CDR3 has 17 amino acids. Germline V gene data show CDR1 as SGHAT and CDR2 as FQNNGV. CDR3 nucleotide sequence: TGTGCCAGCAGCTTAGTGGCAGGGGGCTCTGGGGCCAACGTCCTGACTTTC. Its translation: CASSLVAGGSGANVLTF. Variable domain in full (rest from reference TRBV11-2 and TRBJ2-6): EAGVAQSPRYKIIEKRQSVAFWCNPISGHATLYWYQQILGQGPKLLIQFQNNGVVDDSQLPKDRFSAERLKGVDSTLKIQPAKLEDSAVYLCASSLVAGGSGANVLTFGAGSRLTVL.

In this sample, this clone turned up once. The rearrangement uses TRBV3-1 (or the pseudogene TRBV3-2) and TRBJ2-5; the D gene is possibly TRBD2 (5 bases). The CDR3 is 12 residues long. Trimming removed 4 bases at V and 2 bases at J, with 5 bases between. Germline values: CDR1 LGHDT, CDR2 YNNKEL (reference sequence). CDR3 amino acids: CASSRLQETQYF. CDR3 coding DNA: TGTGCCAGCAGCCGACTACAAGAGACCCAGTACTTC.

In its sample, this clone was seen a few times. The sample carries other DNA sequences with the same CDR3. The J gene is TRBJ2-1, the V gene TRBV18; D unresolved. The V gene's germline CDR1 is KGHSH and CDR2 LQKENI. The V end was cut by 6 bases, the J end by 0 bases, with 6 bases between. The CDR3 loop spans 13 amino acids. The CDR3 sequence is CASSPGSYNEQFF. DNA of the CDR3: TGTGCCAGCTCGCCCGGCTCCTACAATGAGCAGTTCTTC.

Only a few counts were recorded for this clone. The chain is built from TRBV27 and TRBJ2-5; 8 bases agree with TRBD2. CDR1 MNHEY and CDR2 SMNVEV come from the germline V gene (reference sequence). This CDR3 region has 15 residues. Trimming took 11 bases from V and 5 from J; bases not matched to a gene: 16. The CDR3, as DNA: TGTGCCTGCGGTTCGGGAGCGGGAGAAGGTGAGACCCAGTACTTC. Amino acid sequence: CACGSGAGEGETQYF.

V usage is TRBV6-2 or TRBV6-3 and J usage is TRBJ2-1, with 12 bases aligning to TRBD2. The CDR3 length is 18 residues. With V trimmed by 5 bases and J by 2 bases, 10 bases remained unmatched. Germline CDR1 and CDR2: MNHEY and SVGEGT. The CDR3, as DNA: TGTGCCAGCAGTCCCTACGGGCTAGCGGGAGGGACCTACAATGAGCAGTTCTTC. Protein sequence: CASSPYGLAGGTYNEQFF.